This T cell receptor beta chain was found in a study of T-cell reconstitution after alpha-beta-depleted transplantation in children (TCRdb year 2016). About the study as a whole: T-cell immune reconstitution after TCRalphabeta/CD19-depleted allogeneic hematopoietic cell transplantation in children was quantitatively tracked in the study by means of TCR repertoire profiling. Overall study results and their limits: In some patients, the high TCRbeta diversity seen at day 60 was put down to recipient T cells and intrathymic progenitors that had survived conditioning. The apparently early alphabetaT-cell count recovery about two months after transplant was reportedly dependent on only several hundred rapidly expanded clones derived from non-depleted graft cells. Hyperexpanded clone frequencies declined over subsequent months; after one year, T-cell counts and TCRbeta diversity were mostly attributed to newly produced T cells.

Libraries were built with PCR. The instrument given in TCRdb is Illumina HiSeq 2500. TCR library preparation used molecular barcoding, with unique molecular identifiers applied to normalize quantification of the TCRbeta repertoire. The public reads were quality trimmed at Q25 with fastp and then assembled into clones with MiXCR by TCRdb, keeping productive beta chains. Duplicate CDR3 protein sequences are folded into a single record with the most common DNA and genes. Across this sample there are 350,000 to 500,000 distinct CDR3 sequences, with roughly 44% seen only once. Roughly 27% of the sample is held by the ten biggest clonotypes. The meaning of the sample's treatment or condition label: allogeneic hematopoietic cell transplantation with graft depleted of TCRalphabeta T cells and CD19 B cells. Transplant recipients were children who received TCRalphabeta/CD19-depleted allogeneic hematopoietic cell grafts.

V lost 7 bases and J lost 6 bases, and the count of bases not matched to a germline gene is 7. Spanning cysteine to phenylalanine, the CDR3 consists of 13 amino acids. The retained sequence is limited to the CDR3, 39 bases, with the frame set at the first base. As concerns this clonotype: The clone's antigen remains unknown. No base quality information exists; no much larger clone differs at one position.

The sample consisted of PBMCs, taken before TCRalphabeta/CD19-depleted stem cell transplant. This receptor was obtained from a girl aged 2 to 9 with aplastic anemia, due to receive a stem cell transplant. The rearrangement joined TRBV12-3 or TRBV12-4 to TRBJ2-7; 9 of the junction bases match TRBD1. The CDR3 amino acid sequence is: CASKRQGVSEQYF. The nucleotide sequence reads TGTGCCAGCAAACGACAGGGGGTGAGCGAGCAGTACTTC.